This T cell receptor (beta chain) was identified during a study of T cell repertoires in cytomegalovirus infection. About the research overall: It can be stated that public TCR beta signatures indicated CMV infection as well as a matching HLA type.

TCRdb independently ran MiXCR on the reads; one entry per CDR3 protein. Of fewer than 200,000 distinct CDR3 sequences listed, about an eighth are singletons. Study results and limitations: Within the response measured ex vivo, HLA-C-restricted CMV-specific TCR beta clonotypes were dominant.

CDR3 length: 15 residues. The ends were cut back, 3 bases at V and 5 bases at J, with 17 bases in the middle. The germline gives CDR1 LNHNV, CDR2 YYDKDF (reference sequence). A word on this clonotype: Antigen specificity is unknown.

The sequencing input was PBMCs. This chain uses TRBV15 with TRBJ2-7; D possibly corresponds to TRBD1 (5 bases). The clonotype was recovered from a human donor in good health (CMV status not recorded). Some clones in this sample may be carry-over from other donors' samples. CDR3 DNA sequence: TGTGCCACCAGCAGGACCCGGCAGGGTTTAGACGAGCAGTACTTC. Translated, it gives CATSRTRQGLDEQYF.